This T cell receptor (beta chain) was sequenced for a study of cytomegalovirus exposure and HLA in healthy donors. Findings and limits, study-wide: Exclusion as indistinguishable affected some V segments, including TRBV6-2 and TRBV6-3. In most subjects, TCR beta sequences reportedly gave accurate predictions of HLA-A and HLA-B alleles.

13 Jbeta primers and 60 Vbeta primers were used for the PCR. Repertoires were generated with immunoSEQ multiplex PCR, while TCRdb's copy carries only in-frame clones and drops some. This table holds 120,000 or so clones, 83% found once. Of note for this clone: Its antigen remains unknown.

V was clipped by 6 bases and J by 7 bases; unmatched bases: 13. The germline V gene encodes CDR1 MDHEN and CDR2 SYDVKM. The CDR3 covers 15 residues. The TCR was taken from a woman aged 40 to 49 in good health and CMV-seropositive. The sequencing input was PBMCs. J is TRBJ2-7 and V is TRBV28, with 9 bases fitting TRBD2. The CDR3 sequence is CASSDRASGTGEQYF. CDR3 nucleotides: TGTGCCAGCAGCGATCGGGCTAGCGGGACGGGTGAGCAGTACTTC.